This is a list of T cell receptor beta chains from one sample in a study of T cells in localized non-small cell lung cancer. Measured with immunoSEQ multiplex PCR; TCRdb has only the in-frame clones, and not every one. The sample consists of around 64,000 clones, roughly 92% of them appearing once. The sequenced sample was peripheral blood, obtained before any cancer treatment. These receptors came from a man between 35 and 75 years old with stage I lung adenocarcinoma. Each CDR3 is given with its conserved first and last residue. The D gene is left open where the match is weak. Size values are once, few and many counts, or a class for expanded clones, and some rows have none.

j_call | clone_size | cdr3_length | v_call | d_call | cdr3_nt | cdr3_aa
TRBJ2-1 | - | 22 | TRBV27 | - | TGTGCCAGCGAGCTGTATTGGTACCGCAGACCCCCTACAATGGGGATTAGCAATGAGCAGTTCTTC | CASELYWYRRPPTMGISNEQFF
TRBJ2-2 | - | 15 | TRBV6-6 | TRBD2 | TGTGCCAGCAGTTCTCTAGCGGGAGTTACCGGGGAGCTGTTTTTT | CASSSLAGVTGELFF
TRBJ1-4 | - | 14 | TRBV2 | - | TGTGCCAGCAGCACAGGTGCAACTAATGAAAAACTGTTTTTT | CASSTGATNEKLFF
TRBJ2-2 | - | 15 | TRBV9 | - | TGTGCCAGCAGCGTAGGCGGGGAAAGTACCGGGGAGCTGTTTTTT | CASSVGGESTGELFF
TRBJ1-5 | - | 17 | TRBV28 | - | TGTGCCAGCAGTTTAGTTCTTAAGGGCGTGGGCAATCAGCCCCAGCATTTT | CASSLVLKGVGNQPQHF
TRBJ2-1 | - | 17 | TRBV27 | - | TGTGCCAGCAGTTTCGGAGGGGGCCGGACGGGGAACAATGAGCAGTTCTTC | CASSFGGGRTGNNEQFF
TRBJ2-5 | - | 14 | TRBV7-2 | TRBD1 | TGTGCCAGCAGCTTGGACAGGGCATCGGAGACCCAGTACTTC | CASSLDRASETQYF
TRBJ2-7 | - | 15 | TRBV18 | TRBD2 | TGTGCCAGCTCACCACCGACTAGCCAATCCTACGAGCAGTACTTC | CASSPPTSQSYEQYF
TRBJ2-1 | - | 15 | TRBV7-9 | TRBD2 | TGTGCCAGCAGCGCCGGGACTAGCGGCTTCAATGAGCAGTTCTTC | CASSAGTSGFNEQFF
TRBJ1-3 | few | 17 | TRBV7-2 | - | TGTGCCAGCAGCCAAATAATGGGACGGCTCTCTGGAAACACCATATATTTT | CASSQIMGRLSGNTIYF
TRBJ2-3 | - | 15 | TRBV7-3 | - | TGTGCCAGCAGCAGGGACAGCGGGGGTACAGATACGCAGTATTTT | CASSRDSGGTDTQYF
TRBJ2-2 | - | 22 | TRBV28 | - | TGTGCCAGCACCCCCTCGAAGACCGGGGGAACAGGGGACCCCGCGAACACCGGGGAGCTGTTTTTT | CASTPSKTGGTGDPANTGELFF
TRBJ2-1 | - | 13 | TRBV7-8 | - | TGTGCCAGCAGCCGGTGGGGGGCCAATGAGCAGTTCTTC | CASSRWGANEQFF
TRBJ2-7 | - | 15 | TRBV5-1 | TRBD1 | TGCGCCAGCAGCCGTTCCGGGACAGTCGATCAAGAGCAGTACTTC | CASSRSGTVDQEQYF
TRBJ1-1 | - | 14 | TRBV7-2 | - | TGTGCCAGCAGCTTCTACAGATTGAACACTGAAGCTTTCTTT | CASSFYRLNTEAFF
TRBJ2-2 | - | 15 | TRBV5-1 | - | TGCGCCAGCAGCTTGGGGACTTCTAACACCGGGGAGCTGTTTTTT | CASSLGTSNTGELFF
TRBJ2-3 | - | 17 | TRBV4-3 | TRBD2 | TGCGCCAGCAGCCTTCTCGGACTAGCGGGAGGGCCAGATACGCAGTATTTT | CASSLLGLAGGPDTQYF
TRBJ2-1 | - | 15 | TRBV29-1 | TRBD2 | TGCAGCGTGGCGGGACTAGCGGGAGGGTACAATGAGCAGTTCTTC | CSVAGLAGGYNEQFF
TRBJ2-1 | - | 14 | TRBV5-4 | - | TGTGCCAGCAGCTTGGACGTAGCATACAATGAGCAGTTCTTC | CASSLDVAYNEQFF
TRBJ2-1 | - | 15 | TRBV4-1 | - | TGCGCCAGCAGCCTAAGGGACCGTTCTCGGGATGAGCAGTTCTTC | CASSLRDRSRDEQFF
TRBJ2-5 | - | 16 | TRBV28 | TRBD2 | TGTGCCAGCAGTTTCGGGACTAGCGCGTACCAAGAGACCCAGTACTTC | CASSFGTSAYQETQYF
TRBJ1-2 | - | 15 | TRBV5-1 | TRBD1 | TGCGCCAGCAGCTTGGCCGGGACAGGGGACGATGGCTACACCTTC | CASSLAGTGDDGYTF
TRBJ2-1 | - | 14 | TRBV19 | - | TGTGCCAGTAGTATAGGTAACCGCTGGAATGAGCAGTTCTTC | CASSIGNRWNEQFF
TRBJ2-7 | - | 14 | TRBV23-1 | TRBD2 | TGCGCCAGCACCTCGACTAGCGGGGAGTACGAGCAGTACTTC | CASTSTSGEYEQYF
TRBJ1-2 | - | 13 | TRBV5-4 | - | TGTGCCAGCAGCTCCCAGGGTACGGGTGGCTACACCTTC | CASSSQGTGGYTF
TRBJ2-3 | - | 13 | TRBV29-1 | - | TGCAGCGGAGAGGCAGGATACACAGATACGCAGTATTTT | CSGEAGYTDTQYF
TRBJ2-2 | once | 11 | TRBV30 | - | TGTGCCTGGAACCGCCCTAGGGAGCTGTTTTTT | CAWNRPRELFF
TRBJ2-5 | - | 13 | TRBV6-1 | - | TGTGCCAGCAGGGCCCTTTCCCAAGAGACCCAGTACTTC | CASRALSQETQYF
TRBJ2-7 | - | 14 | TRBV19 | - | TGTGCCAGTAGTCCCATGGACGGTTCCTACGAGCAGTACTTC | CASSPMDGSYEQYF
TRBJ2-1 | - | 15 | TRBV9 | TRBD2 | TGTGCCAGCAGCAACCCGGGACTAGCCATTAGGGAGCAGTTCTTC | CASSNPGLAIREQFF
TRBJ2-2 | - | 12 | TRBV10-2 | - | TGCGCCAGCAGACTAACACGGGGGGAGCTGTTTTTT | CASRLTRGELFF
TRBJ2-2 | - | 13 | TRBV27 | - | TGTGCCAGCAGTTTGCCGAACACCGGGGAGCTGTTTTTT | CASSLPNTGELFF
TRBJ2-5 | - | 16 | TRBV4-2 | - | TGTGCCAGCAGCCAAGAGTCGGGGGTGCGCGGGGAGACCCAGTACTTC | CASSQESGVRGETQYF
TRBJ2-7 | - | 15 | TRBV29-1 | - | TGCAGCGCCTCCCGTGGGGAGGGGGGACACTACGAGCAGTACTTC | CSASRGEGGHYEQYF
TRBJ2-5 | once | 16 | TRBV7-8 | - | TGTGCCAGCAGCTTAGCGCTGGGTGCAGAGGAAGAGACCCAGTACTTC | CASSLALGAEEETQYF
TRBJ1-1 | - | 14 | TRBV7-2 | TRBD1 | TGTGCCAGCAGTCGCGGACAGGGAAGTACTGAAGCTTTCTTT | CASSRGQGSTEAFF
TRBJ2-7 | - | 15 | TRBV2 | TRBD1 | TGTGCCAGCAGTGAGGGACAGGCTAGCTCCTACGAGCAGTACTTC | CASSEGQASSYEQYF
TRBJ2-1 | - | 14 | TRBV18 | - | TGTGCCAGCTCACCTGTTGGGAGTTCCGATGAGCAGTTCTTC | CASSPVGSSDEQFF
TRBJ2-5 | - | 14 | TRBV29-1 | - | TGCAGCGTTGACTCTGGAGACAGGCAAGAGACCCAGTACTTC | CSVDSGDRQETQYF